Here is one T cell receptor (beta chain) with its context. Sequenced by immunoSEQ multiplex PCR; TCRdb stores in-frame clones only, minus some. The sample consists of tens of thousands of clones, 72% of them appearing once. The sample comes from a study of blood T cell repertoires in COVID-19. CDR1 and CDR2 from the germline V gene are MNHEY and SVGAGI. Trimming removed 2 bases at V and 0 bases at J, with 10 bases between. This CDR3 is built from 16 residues. This rearrangement joins TRBV6-5 to TRBJ2-2, with a tentative D call TRBD2 (6 bases). What was sequenced was peripheral blood. The origin of this receptor is a woman between 70 and 85 years old with COVID-19, enrolled during active disease. In DNA form, the CDR3 reads TGTGCCAGCAGTTACCGGCGGGGAACGAACACCGGGGAGCTGTTTTTT. Its protein is CASSYRRGTNTGELFF.